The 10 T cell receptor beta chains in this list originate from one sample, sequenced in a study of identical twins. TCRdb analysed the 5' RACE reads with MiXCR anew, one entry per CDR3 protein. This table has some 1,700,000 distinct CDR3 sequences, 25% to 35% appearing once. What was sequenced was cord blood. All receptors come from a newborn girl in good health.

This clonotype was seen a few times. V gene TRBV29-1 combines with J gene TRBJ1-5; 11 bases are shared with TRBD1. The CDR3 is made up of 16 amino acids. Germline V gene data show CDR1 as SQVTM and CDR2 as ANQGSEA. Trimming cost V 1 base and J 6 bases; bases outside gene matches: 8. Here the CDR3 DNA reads TGCAGCGTTGAAGCGGGCGGACAGGGGGCTGGTCAGCCCCAGCATTTT. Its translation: CSVEAGGQGAGQPQHF.

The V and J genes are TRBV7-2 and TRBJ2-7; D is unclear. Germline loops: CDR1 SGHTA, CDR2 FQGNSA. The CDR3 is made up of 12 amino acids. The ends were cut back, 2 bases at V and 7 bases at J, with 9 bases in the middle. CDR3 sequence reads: CASSLPLVEQYF. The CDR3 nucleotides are TGTGCCAGCAGCTTACCTCTGGTTGAGCAGTACTTC.

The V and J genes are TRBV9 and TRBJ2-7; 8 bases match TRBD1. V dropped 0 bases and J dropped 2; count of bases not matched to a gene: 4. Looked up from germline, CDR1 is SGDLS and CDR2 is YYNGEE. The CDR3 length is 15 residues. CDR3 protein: CASSVAPDRAYEQYF. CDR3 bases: TGTGCCAGCAGCGTAGCTCCGGACAGGGCCTACGAGCAGTACTTC. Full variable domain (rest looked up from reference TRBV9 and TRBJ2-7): DSGVTQTPKHLITATGQRVTLRCSPRSGDLSVYWYQQSLDQGLQFLIQYYNGEERAKGNILERFSAQQFPDLHSELNLSSLELGDSALYFCASSVAPDRAYEQYFGPGTRLTVT.

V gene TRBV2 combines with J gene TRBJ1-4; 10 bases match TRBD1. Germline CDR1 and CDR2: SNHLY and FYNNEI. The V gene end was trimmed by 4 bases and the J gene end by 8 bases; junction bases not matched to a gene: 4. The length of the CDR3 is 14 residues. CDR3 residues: CASSVDRGKEKLFF. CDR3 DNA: TGTGCCAGCAGTGTGGACAGGGGGAAAGAAAAACTGTTTTTT.

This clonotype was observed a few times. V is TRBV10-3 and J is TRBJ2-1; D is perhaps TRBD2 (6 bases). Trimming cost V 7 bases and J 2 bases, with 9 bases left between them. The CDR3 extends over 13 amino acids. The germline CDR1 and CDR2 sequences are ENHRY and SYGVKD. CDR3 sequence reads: CAINSGAYNEQFF. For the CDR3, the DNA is TGTGCCATCAATAGCGGAGCCTACAATGAGCAGTTCTTC.

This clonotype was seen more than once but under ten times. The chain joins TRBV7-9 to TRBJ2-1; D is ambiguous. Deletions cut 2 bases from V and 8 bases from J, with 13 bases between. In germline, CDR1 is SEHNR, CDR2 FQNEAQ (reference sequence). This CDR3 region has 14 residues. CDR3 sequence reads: CASSLIGYGDEQFF. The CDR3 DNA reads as TGTGCCAGCAGCTTAATTGGGTATGGCGATGAGCAGTTCTTC.

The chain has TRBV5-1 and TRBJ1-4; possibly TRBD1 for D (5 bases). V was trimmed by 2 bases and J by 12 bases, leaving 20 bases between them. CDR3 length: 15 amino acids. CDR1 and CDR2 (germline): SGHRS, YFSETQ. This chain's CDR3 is CASSFTGVGEEELFF. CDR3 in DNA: TGCGCCAGCAGCTTTACGGGTGTGGGGGAGGAAGAACTGTTTTTT.

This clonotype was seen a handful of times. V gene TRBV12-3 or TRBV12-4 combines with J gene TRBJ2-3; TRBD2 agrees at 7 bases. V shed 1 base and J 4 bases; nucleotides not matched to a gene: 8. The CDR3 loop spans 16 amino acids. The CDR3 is CASSLGSLSGPDTQYF. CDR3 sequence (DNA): TGTGCCAGCAGTTTAGGTTCCCTTAGCGGGCCAGATACGCAGTATTTT.

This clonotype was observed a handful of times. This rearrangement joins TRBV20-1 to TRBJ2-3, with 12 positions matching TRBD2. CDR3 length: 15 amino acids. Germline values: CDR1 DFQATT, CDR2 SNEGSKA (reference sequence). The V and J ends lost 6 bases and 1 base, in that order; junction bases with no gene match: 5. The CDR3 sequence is CSAKLAGGRTDTQYF. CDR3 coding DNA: TGCAGTGCAAAGCTAGCGGGGGGGCGCACAGATACGCAGTATTTT.

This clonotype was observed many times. The CDR3 nucleotides read TGTGCCAGCAGCTTAGAATCAGGGTCCAACGTCCTGACTTTC. This translates into CASSLESGSNVLTF. The V call is TRBV11-1, the J call TRBJ2-6, with TRBD1 as a possible D gene (5 bases). Germline CDR1 is SGHAT and CDR2 is FQDESV (reference sequence). The V end was cut by 1 base, the J end by 8 bases, with 9 bases between. This CDR3 has 14 residues.